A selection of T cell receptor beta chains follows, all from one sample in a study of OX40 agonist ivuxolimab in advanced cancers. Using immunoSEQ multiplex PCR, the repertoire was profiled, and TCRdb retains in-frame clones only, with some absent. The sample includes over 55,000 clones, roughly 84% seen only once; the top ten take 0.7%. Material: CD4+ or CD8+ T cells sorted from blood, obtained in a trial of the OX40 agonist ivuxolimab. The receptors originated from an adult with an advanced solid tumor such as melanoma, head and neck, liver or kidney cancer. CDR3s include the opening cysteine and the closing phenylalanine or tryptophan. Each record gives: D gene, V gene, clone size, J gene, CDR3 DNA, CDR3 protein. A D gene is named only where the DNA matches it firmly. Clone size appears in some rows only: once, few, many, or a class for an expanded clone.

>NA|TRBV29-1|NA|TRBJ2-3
TGCAGCGTTGAAGGGTTGACGCTGGATACGCAGTATTTT
CSVEGLTLDTQYF
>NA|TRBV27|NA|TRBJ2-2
TGTGCCAGCAGTTTATTAGGGTACCCCGGGGAGCTGTTTTTT
CASSLLGYPGELFF
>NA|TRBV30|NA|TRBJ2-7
TGTGCCTGGAGTACAGGACGGGGTACACACTTC
CAWSTGRGTHF
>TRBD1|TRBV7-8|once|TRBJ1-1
TGTGCCAGCAGCGCGGACAGGGGAATCACTGAAGCTTTCTTT
CASSADRGITEAFF
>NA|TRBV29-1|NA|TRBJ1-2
TGCAGCGCTGAGGAGAATACTAACTATGGCTACACCTTC
CSAEENTNYGYTF
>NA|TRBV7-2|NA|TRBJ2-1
TGTGCCAGCAGCTTAGTCGGCGGGAAAGCATACAATGAGCAGTTCTTC
CASSLVGGKAYNEQFF
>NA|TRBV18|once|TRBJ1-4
TGTGCCAGCTCCCTGGGGGGGAAGGCTGAAAAACTGTTTTTT
CASSLGGKAEKLFF
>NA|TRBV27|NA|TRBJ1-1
TGTGCCAGCAGTTTTCTGAGCAGGACGAACACTGAAGCTTTCTTT
CASSFLSRTNTEAFF
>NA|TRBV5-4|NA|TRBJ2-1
TGTGCCAGCAGCTTAGGGGGAGACCACAATGAGCAGTTCTTC
CASSLGGDHNEQFF
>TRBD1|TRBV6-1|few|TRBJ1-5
TGTGCCAGCAGTGAATGGGACAGGGAACAGCCCCAGCATTTT
CASSEWDREQPQHF
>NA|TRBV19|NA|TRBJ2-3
TGTGCCAGTAGTATAGCCGGACCCGGCACAGATACGCAGTATTTT
CASSIAGPGTDTQYF
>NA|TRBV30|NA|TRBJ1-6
TGTGCCTGGAGTGTTGGTCAGGTCCATTCACCCCTCCACTTT
CAWSVGQVHSPLHF
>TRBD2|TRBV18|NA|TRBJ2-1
TGTGCCAGCTCACCCAAACTAGCGGCCCAATACTACAATGAGCAGTTCTTC
CASSPKLAAQYYNEQFF
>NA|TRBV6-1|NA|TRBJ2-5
TGTGCCAGCAGTGAAGCGCTGACACGCGAGACCCAGTACTTC
CASSEALTRETQYF
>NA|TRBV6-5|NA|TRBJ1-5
TGTGCCAGCAGTTCCGGGACGTCTCCCCAGCATTTT
CASSSGTSPQHF
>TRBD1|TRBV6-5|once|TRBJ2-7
TGTGCCAGCAGGCGGGGACAGGGAAGCTCCTACGAGCAGTACTTC
CASRRGQGSSYEQYF
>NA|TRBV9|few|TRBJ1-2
TGTGCCAGCAGTGCACCGATATATGGCTACACCTTC
CASSAPIYGYTF
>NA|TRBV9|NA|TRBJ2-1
TGTGCCAGCAGCGTAGTGGTAGCCTACAATGAGCAGTTCTTC
CASSVVVAYNEQFF
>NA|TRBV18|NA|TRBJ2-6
TGTGCCAGCTCACCGGGTAGCAGGGACGGGGCCAACGTCCTGACTTTC
CASSPGSRDGANVLTF
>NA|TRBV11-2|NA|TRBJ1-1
TGTGCCAGCAGCTTAGGTCACGGGGGGCGAACTGAAGCTTTCTTT
CASSLGHGGRTEAFF
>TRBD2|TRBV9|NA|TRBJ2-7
TGTGCCAGCAGCGTAGCACTAGCGGGAGTATACGAGCAGTACTTC
CASSVALAGVYEQYF
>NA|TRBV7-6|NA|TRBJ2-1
TGTGCCAGCAGCCTGGTCAATGAGCAGTTCTTC
CASSLVNEQFF
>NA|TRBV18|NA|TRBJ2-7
TGTGCCAGCTCACCAGACACGTTAGCCTACGAGCAGTACTTC
CASSPDTLAYEQYF
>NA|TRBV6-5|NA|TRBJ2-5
TGTGCCAGCAGTCGCCCGTCCCGGGGGGCCCAGACCCAGTACTTC
CASSRPSRGAQTQYF
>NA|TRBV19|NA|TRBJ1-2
TGTGCCAGTAGAATCCTCAGGGATACTAACTATGGCTACACCTTC
CASRILRDTNYGYTF
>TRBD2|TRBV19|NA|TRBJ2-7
TGTGCCAGTAGCAACCCGACTAGCGGGCGAGCCTACGAGCAGTACTTC
CASSNPTSGRAYEQYF